A single sample is the source of the 20 T cell receptor beta chains below, sequenced in a study of tissue T cells after allogeneic stem cell transplantation. Time point here: mouse harvest day 14 after allogeneic transplant. Tail vein injection delivered 10^7 T-cell-depleted bone marrow cells and 10^6 splenic CD5+ T cells. The data were produced by immunoSEQ multiplex PCR, yet TCRdb's version contains in-frame clones alone and is incomplete. The data hold thousands of clones, with roughly 38% observed a single time. The specimen sequenced was skin. Source of these receptors: a female BALB/c mouse given C57BL/6 T cells with graft-versus-host disease after an allogeneic hematopoietic cell transplant.

By sample share, this clone is medium-sized. The genes are named according to mouse. The CDR3 bases that were read are TGTGCCAGCAGTCTGTCATCAGTCTCCTATGAACAGTAC. This translates into CASSLSSVSYEQY. The CDR3 in full is CASSLSSVSYEQYF. The chain has TRBV26 and TRBJ2-7; unclear D gene. With the read ending 1 residue before the CDR3 end, the germline J gene is used to fill in that end. Trimming removed 0 bases at V and 0 bases at J, with 6 bases between. Germline V gene sequence: CDR1 KGHPV, CDR2 FQNQEV (reference sequence). CDR3 length equals 14 residues.

A few counts support this clone. Mouse gene names apply. The read falls 1 residue short of the CDR3 end, and the missing part is taken from the germline J gene. The chain couples TRBV5 to TRBJ2-3; the match to TRBD2 covers 7 bases. The V and J ends lost 4 bases and 0 bases, in that order; junction bases with no gene match: 7. The CDR3 consists of 16 residues. Per germline, CDR1 LGHNA and CDR2 YNLKQL (reference sequence). The CDR3 spells CASSPRLGPSAETLYF. Partial CDR3 DNA: TGTGCCAGCAGCCCTCGACTGGGCCCTAGTGCAGAAACGCTGTAT.

This clone rates as medium-sized. Gene names are the mouse ones. The read ends 1 residue shy of where the CDR3 ends; the end is completed using the germline J gene. The J gene is TRBJ1-2, the V gene TRBV13-2; 7 bases are a match to TRBD1. This CDR3 comprises 16 residues. In germline, CDR1 is NNHNN, CDR2 SYGAGS (reference sequence). V was pared by 0 bases and J by 0 bases, with 5 bases of the junction left unmatched. The sequenced CDR3 bases are TGTGCCAGCGGTGATGTCAGGGGGTTTGCAAACTCCGACTACACC. It yields the protein CASGDVRGFANSDYT. The whole CDR3 reads CASGDVRGFANSDYTF.

By frequency in the sample, this clone is medium-sized. Gene names and germline refer to mouse. The read ends 1 residue shy of where the CDR3 ends; the end is completed using the germline J gene. The chain links TRBV29 to TRBJ1-5; the D is unclear. The CDR3 runs 12 residues. The germline V gene has CDR1 MSHET and CDR2 SYDVDS. The V and J ends lost 3 bases and 5 bases respectively, with 5 bases between them. CDR3 amino acids: CASSFPHQAPLF. The DNA read from the CDR3 is TGTGCTAGCAGTTTCCCTCACCAGGCTCCGCTT. Full variable domain (rest looked up from reference TRBV29 and TRBJ1-5): DMKVTQMPRYLIKRMGENVLLECGQDMSHETMYWYRQDPGLGLQLIYISYDVDSNSEGDIPKGYRVSRKKREHFSLILDSAKTNQTSVYFCASSFPHQAPLFGEGTRLSVL.

This clone qualifies as medium-sized. All gene names here are mouse names. The CDR3 extends 1 residue past the end of the read, so its final part is completed from the germline J gene. The chain combines TRBV2 with TRBJ2-5; D gene unclear. Trimming stripped 0 bases from V and 10 bases from J, with 8 bases between. This CDR3 has 12 residues. The germline V gene encodes CDR1 LGHNA and CDR2 YSYQKL. The CDR3 here is CASSQDRLPQYF. The sequenced CDR3 bases are TGTGCCAGCAGCCAAGACCGCCTCCCCCAGTAC.

A remark on this clone: Germline and genes: mouse. The read comes to an end 1 residue before the CDR3 does, leaving the germline J gene to fill in the end. The gene calls are TRBV26 and TRBJ2-7, with 8 positions matching TRBD2. V was pared by 0 bases and J by 6 bases, with 1 base of the junction left unmatched. This CDR3 has 13 residues. CDR1 and CDR2 (germline): KGHPV, FQNQEV (reference sequence). This CDR3 is CASSLSWGGEQYF. The CDR3 bases that were read are TGTGCCAGCAGTCTGTCGTGGGGGGGTGAACAGTAC.

Notes on this clone: Gene labels here are mouse ones. The read ends 1 residue early relative to the CDR3; the germline J gene fills the gap. The V and J genes are TRBV5 and TRBJ2-4; 10 bases are a match to TRBD2. The CDR3 runs 16 residues. In germline, CDR1 is LGHNA, CDR2 YNLKQL (reference sequence). Trimming removed 1 base from V and 3 bases from J; junction bases left unmatched: 4. The CDR3 here is CASSQGWGGPQNTLYF. Partial CDR3 DNA: TGTGCCAGCAGCCAAGGCTGGGGGGGCCCCCAAAACACCTTGTAC.

Concerning this clone itself: This may come from a read error, since a much larger clone is one base off. The genes are named according to mouse. The read ends 1 residue early relative to the CDR3; the germline J gene fills the gap. This specimen includes other DNA sequences encoding the same CDR3. V gene TRBV26 combines with J gene TRBJ1-3; D gene ambiguous. The CDR3 consists of 13 residues. Trimming shortened V by 4 bases and J by 0 bases, and 4 bases separated the two germline ends. Germline assignment: CDR1 KGHPV and CDR2 FQNQEV (reference sequence). The part of the CDR3 DNA that was read is TGTGCCAGCAGTCCAGGTTCTGGAAATACGCTCTAT. Its protein product is CASSPGSGNTLY. The whole CDR3 protein is CASSPGSGNTLYF.

With regard to this clone: Gene labels here are mouse ones. The covered CDR3 bases are TGTGCCAGCAGCTTAGTACTGGGGGGTAGTCAAAACACCTTGTAC. This encodes CASSLVLGGSQNTLY. The whole CDR3 protein is CASSLVLGGSQNTLYF. The chain links TRBV3 to TRBJ2-4; 9 nucleotides align to TRBD2. The read terminates 1 residue before the CDR3 end, so the remaining end is supplied by the germline J gene. Germline V CDR1 and CDR2: SNHLY, FYNGKV (reference sequence). The CDR3 contains 16 residues. Trimming at V came to 1 base and at J to 0 bases, leaving 2 bases not matched to a gene. Based on the CDR3 plus reference TRBV3 and TRBJ2-4, the full variable domain is GPKVLQIPSHQIIDMGQMVTLNCDPVSNHLYFYWYKQILGQQMEFLVNFYNGKVMEKSKLFKDQFSVERPDGSYFTLKIQPTALEDSAVYFCASSLVLGGSQNTLYFGAGTRLSVL.

In the case of this clone: Gene names are mouse gene names. The sequence runs out 1 residue before the end of the CDR3; the remainder is reconstructed from the germline J gene. V and J are TRBV26 and TRBJ1-3; D is possibly TRBD1 (6 bases). This CDR3 contains 14 residues. Trimming left V 3 bases short and J 4 bases short, with 10 bases between. Germline CDR1 reads KGHPV; CDR2 reads FQNQEV (reference sequence). CDR3 protein: CASSLNRVGNTLYF. The part of the CDR3 DNA that was read is TGTGCCAGCAGTCTAAACAGGGTGGGAAATACGCTCTAT.

About this clone itself: The listed genes are named as in mouse. Read coverage stops 1 residue before the CDR3 terminus; the germline J gene supplies the remainder. This sequence joins TRBV13-3 and TRBJ1-3, with D perhaps TRBD1 (5 bases). This CDR3 has 14 residues. Between the trimmed V and J ends, which lost 3 bases and 2 bases, there was a span of 9 bases. Germline-derived CDR1 and CDR2 are NNHDY and SYVADS. The CDR3 protein is CASSAGRAGNTLYF. Partial CDR3 DNA: TGTGCCAGCAGTGCTGGCAGGGCTGGAAATACGCTCTAT. The complete variable domain, with remaining parts taken from reference TRBV13-3 and TRBJ1-3, reads EAAVTQSPRSKVAVTGGKVTLSCHQTNNHDYMYWYRQDTGHGLRLIHYSYVADSTEKGDIPDGYKASRPSQENFSLILELASLSQTAVYFCASSAGRAGNTLYFGEGSRLIVV.

This clone was seen only once. Mouse gene names and germline throughout. The read ends 1 residue before the CDR3 terminus; that terminus is restored from the germline J gene. The chain is built from TRBV15 and TRBJ2-3; 8 bases are shared with TRBD2. The germline CDR1 and CDR2 sequences are SGHND and FRSKSL. This CDR3 is 13 amino acids long. V gave up 8 bases and J gave up 3 bases; unmatched junction bases: 4. Incomplete CDR3 DNA: TGTGCCAGCCGGGCTGGGGGGGCAGAAACGCTGTAT. Translation gives CASRAGGAETLY. The full CDR3 is CASRAGGAETLYF.

Comment on this clone: Mouse germline and gene names are used. Incomplete CDR3 DNA: TGTGCCAGCAGTGATCACAACACAGAAGTCTTC. This codes for CASSDHNTEVF. The full CDR3 is CASSDHNTEVFF. The chain employs TRBV13-3 and TRBJ1-1; unclear D gene. The CDR3 extends 1 residue past the end of the read, so its final part is completed from the germline J gene. The germline V and J ends were trimmed by 1 base and 2 bases, with 3 bases remaining between them. Germline assignment: CDR1 NNHDY and CDR2 SYVADS. The CDR3 totals 12 residues.

Remarks on this clone: Gene names and germline refer to mouse. The CDR3 end is not reached by the read, which stops 1 residue before it; the germline J gene fills it in. The rearrangement links TRBV3 to TRBJ2-5; TRBD1 is a possible D gene (5 bases). CDR1 and CDR2 from the germline V gene are SNHLY and FYNGKV (reference sequence). CDR3 length: 14 amino acids. Trimming stripped 4 bases from V and 3 bases from J, with 11 bases between. The CDR3 DNA, read in part, is TGTGCCAGCAGCTCCTCAGGGCCTCAAGACACCCAGTAC. Its protein product is CASSSSGPQDTQY. The complete CDR3 reads CASSSSGPQDTQYF.

This clone rates as medium-sized. The gene names here belong to mouse. The read terminates 1 residue ahead of where the CDR3 ends, so the germline J gene completes it. The chain combines TRBV26 with TRBJ1-2; maybe TRBD1 (6 bases). Germline CDR1 is KGHPV and CDR2 is FQNQEV (reference sequence). Trimming pared 6 bases from V and 1 base from J, leaving 9 bases between. This CDR3 spans 13 amino acids. CDR3 region: CASSLTGNSDYTF. Incomplete CDR3 DNA: TGTGCCAGCAGCCTGACAGGAAACTCCGACTACACC. Full variable domain (rest looked up from reference TRBV26 and TRBJ1-2): NSKVIQTPRYLVKGQGQKAKMRCIPEKGHPVVFWYQQNKNNEFKFLINFQNQEVLQQIDMTEKRFSAECPSNSPCSLEIQSSEAGDSALYLCASSLTGNSDYTFGSGTRLLVI.

By share, this clone ranks as large (0.1 to 1%). Here the gene names and germline are mouse. Read coverage stops 1 residue before the CDR3 terminus; the germline J gene supplies the remainder. The J gene is TRBJ2-7, the V gene TRBV24, with no clear D. The CDR3 length is 9 residues. The germline gives CDR1 KGHTA, CDR2 FRNEEI. V was shortened by 6 bases and J by 6 bases, with 3 bases between the two germline ends. CDR3 sequence reads: CASSLEQYF. The sequenced CDR3 bases are TGTGCCAGCAGCCTTGAACAGTAC.

As for this clone: Gene names and germline match the mouse. The missing CDR3 end, 1 residue past where the read stops, is filled in from the germline J gene. The chain combines TRBV23 with TRBJ2-4; TRBD1, the D gene given by the table, was not confirmed from the DNA. The CDR3 extends over 13 amino acids. The germline CDR1 and CDR2 sequences are KGHTA and FQNQQP. CDR3 DNA (partial): TGCTCCAGCAGCCGGGACAATCAAAACACCTTGTAC. It specifies CSSSRDNQNTLY. The full-length CDR3 reads as CSSSRDNQNTLYF.

In the case of this clone: Gene names and germline refer to mouse. From the germline J gene comes the end of the CDR3, since the read stops 1 residue before it. This chain connects TRBV4 to TRBJ2-7; D possibly corresponds to TRBD1 (5 bases). Per germline, CDR1 LGHDT and CDR2 YNNKQL (reference sequence). The CDR3 extends over 14 amino acids. V was pared by 4 bases and J by 0 bases, with 10 bases between. The CDR3 reads CASSLQVSSYEQYF. Partial CDR3 DNA: TGTGCCAGCAGCTTACAGGTTAGCTCCTATGAACAGTAC.

This clone is medium-sized within its sample. Each gene name is a mouse one. The read ends 1 residue shy of where the CDR3 ends; the end is completed using the germline J gene. The chain uses TRBV15 and TRBJ2-7; D unresolved. CDR3 size: 11 residues. With 4 bases removed from V and 4 bases from J, the gap between germline ends came to 5 bases. The germline V gene encodes CDR1 SGHND and CDR2 FRSKSL. The sequenced part of the CDR3 DNA is TGTGCCAGCAGTTCAGGATATGAACAGTAC. Amino acid sequence: CASSSGYEQY. The full-length CDR3 reads as CASSSGYEQYF.

Of note for this clone: Gene names and germline match the mouse. The CDR3 is cut off 1 residue early in the read; its end comes from the germline J gene. The chain has TRBV26 and TRBJ2-5; perhaps TRBD2 as D (6 bases). The CDR3 length is 13 residues. The germline gives CDR1 KGHPV, CDR2 FQNQEV (reference sequence). Trimming cost V 3 bases and J 3 bases, with 7 bases left between them. CDR3 DNA, as far as it was read: TGTGCCAGCAGTCTTACTGGGCAAGACACCCAGTAC. Its protein is CASSLTGQDTQY. In full, the CDR3 reads CASSLTGQDTQYF.